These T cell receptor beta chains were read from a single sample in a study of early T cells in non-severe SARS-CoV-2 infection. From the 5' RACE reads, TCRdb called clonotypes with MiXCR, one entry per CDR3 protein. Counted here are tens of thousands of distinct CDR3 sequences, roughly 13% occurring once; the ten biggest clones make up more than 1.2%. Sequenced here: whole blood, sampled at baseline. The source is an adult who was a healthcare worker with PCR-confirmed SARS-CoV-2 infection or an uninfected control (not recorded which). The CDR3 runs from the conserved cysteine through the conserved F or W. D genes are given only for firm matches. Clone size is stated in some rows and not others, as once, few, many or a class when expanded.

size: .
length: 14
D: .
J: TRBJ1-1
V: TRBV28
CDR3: CASSTPAENTEAFF
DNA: TGTGCCAGCAGCACACCGGCGGAGAACACTGAAGCTTTCTTT

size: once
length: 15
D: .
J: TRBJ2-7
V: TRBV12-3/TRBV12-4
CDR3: CASSPGGGPPYEQYF
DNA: TGTGCCAGCAGCCCAGGGGGGGGGCCTCCCTACGAGCAGTACTTC

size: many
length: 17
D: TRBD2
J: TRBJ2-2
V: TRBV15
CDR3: CATSRDGGTSGTGELFF
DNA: TGTGCCACCAGCAGAGACGGAGGGACTAGCGGCACCGGGGAGCTGTTTTTT

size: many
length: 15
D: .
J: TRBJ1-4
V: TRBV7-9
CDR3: CASSKRDNFNEKLFF
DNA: TGTGCCAGCAGCAAAAGGGACAACTTTAATGAAAAACTGTTTTTT

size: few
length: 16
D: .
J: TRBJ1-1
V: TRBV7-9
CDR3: CASSPLRGGKPTEAFF
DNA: TGTGCCAGCAGCCCTCTCCGGGGGGGCAAGCCTACTGAAGCTTTCTTT

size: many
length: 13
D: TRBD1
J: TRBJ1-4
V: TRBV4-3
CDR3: CASSQDPGQGVFF
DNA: TGCGCCAGCAGCCAAGATCCGGGACAGGGAGTGTTTTTT

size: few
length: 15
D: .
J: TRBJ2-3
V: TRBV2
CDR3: CASRHRDVNTDTQYF
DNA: TGTGCCAGCAGACACCGGGACGTCAACACAGATACGCAGTATTTT

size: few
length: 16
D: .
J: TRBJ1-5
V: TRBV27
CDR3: CASSPREGVGNQPQHF
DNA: TGTGCCAGCAGTCCCCGGGAGGGGGTGGGCAATCAGCCCCAGCATTTT

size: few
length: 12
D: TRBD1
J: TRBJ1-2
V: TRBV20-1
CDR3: CSARTGNYGYTF
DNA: TGCAGTGCAAGGACAGGGAACTATGGCTACACCTTC

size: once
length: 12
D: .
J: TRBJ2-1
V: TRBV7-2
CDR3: CASSLGPAGQFF
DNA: TGTGCCAGCAGCTTAGGACCAGCGGGGCAGTTCTTC

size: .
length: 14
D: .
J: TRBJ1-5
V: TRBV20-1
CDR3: CSAAGGYGNQPQHF
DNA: TGCAGTGCTGCCGGAGGGTACGGCAATCAGCCCCAGCATTTT

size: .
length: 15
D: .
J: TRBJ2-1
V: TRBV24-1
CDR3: CATSDPGGISNEQFF
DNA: TGTGCCACCAGTGATCCCGGGGGCATAAGTAATGAGCAGTTCTTC

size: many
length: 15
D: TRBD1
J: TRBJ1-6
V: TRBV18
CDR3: CASSPTGNGDSPLHF
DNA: TGTGCCAGCTCACCGACAGGGAACGGGGATTCACCCCTCCACTTT

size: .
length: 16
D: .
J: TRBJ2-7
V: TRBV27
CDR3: CASSLAVGLGYYEQYF
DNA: TGTGCCAGCAGTTTAGCGGTCGGGCTGGGGTACTACGAGCAGTACTTC

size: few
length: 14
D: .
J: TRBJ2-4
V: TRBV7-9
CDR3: CASSLGHGGNIQYF
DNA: TGTGCCAGCAGCCTGGGTCATGGGGGAAACATTCAGTACTTC